This T cell receptor (beta chain) was identified during a study of blood T cell repertoires in COVID-19. Study summary: Some COVID-19 samples were acute and others convalescent; all came from the United States, Italy and Spain. PBMCs, B-cell-depleted T cells, or T cells provided the cDNA or gDNA that made up the material.

Some clones are missing from TCRdb's copy, which holds only in-frame ones; the method was immunoSEQ multiplex PCR. The sample records around 190,000 clones, roughly 82% being singletons. Germline V CDR1 and CDR2: GTSNPN, SVGIG (reference sequence). CDR3 length: 16 residues. V was trimmed by 0 bases and J by 3 bases, leaving 15 bases between them. The chain has TRBV30 and TRBJ1-5; D is unclear. The sequencing input was peripheral blood. The source of this sequence is a human donor in a cohort sampled during active COVID-19. DNA of the CDR3: TGTGCCTGGAGTGTACGGCTGGGGAGGAACAATCAGCCCCAGCATTTT. Protein sequence: CAWSVRLGRNNQPQHF.